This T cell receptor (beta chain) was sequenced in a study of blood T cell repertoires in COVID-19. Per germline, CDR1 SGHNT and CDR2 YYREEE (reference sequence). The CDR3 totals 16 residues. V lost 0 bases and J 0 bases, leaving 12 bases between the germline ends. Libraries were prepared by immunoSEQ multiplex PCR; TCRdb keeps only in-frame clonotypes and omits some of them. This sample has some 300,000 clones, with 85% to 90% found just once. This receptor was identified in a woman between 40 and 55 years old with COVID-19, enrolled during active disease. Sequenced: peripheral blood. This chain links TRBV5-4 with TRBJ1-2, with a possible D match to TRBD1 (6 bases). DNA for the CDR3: TGTGCCAGCAGCTTGGCCGCCAGGGGCGCTAACTATGGCTACACCTTC. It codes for CASSLAARGANYGYTF.